This TCR beta chain was sequenced for a study of blood T cells in healthy people across ages. Study outcomes and limitations: Observed TCR beta diversity per million T cells went down as age went up. This fall followed a roughly linear course with age. The percentage of naive T cells correlated strongly with TCR beta diversity.

The CDR3 spans 12 residues. Germline CDR1 reads SGHVS; CDR2 reads FNYEAQ. This clonotype came up once. Its antigen remains unidentified. Sample donors were healthy Caucasian individuals that came from Russia, aged 6 to 90. Primed by a sample-barcoded 5' primer and a J-beta primer mix, a second PCR proceeded for about 7 to 11 cycles. TCRdb reprocessed the 5' RACE reads with MiXCR, giving one entry per CDR3 protein. The sample has over 700,000 distinct CDR3 sequences, 20% to 25% seen once. These data are also associated with another study on T cells of mothers and their children.

The clonotype comes from a boy between 10 and 17 years old in good health. The chain employs TRBV7-6 and TRBJ2-5, with D uncertain. The assigned J gene may be wrong: the sequence end matches TRBJ2-1 better. The specimen sequenced was blood. The DNA of the CDR3 is TGTGCCAGCAGCTTTTTGGAGTATGAGCAGTTCTTC. Translating it yields CASSFLEYEQFF.